Listed here are 11 T cell receptor beta chains from one sample, sequenced in a study of T cells after yellow fever vaccination (dated by TCRdb to the late 2010s). Library creation used 5' RACE. Instrument on record: Illumina HiSeq 2500. The public reads were reanalyzed by TCRdb: fastp trimming at Q25, MiXCR alignment, in-frame beta chains only. Here each entry gathers all rows of one CDR3 protein and keeps the most common genes and DNA. In all, the sample holds some 96,000 distinct CDR3 sequences, and under 9% of those were seen once. The top ten clonotypes cover 16% of the sample. The treatment or condition label here, explained by the study, means: live attenuated yellow fever vaccine strain. Sequencing used CD8+ T cells not binding an NS4B(214-222) dextramer, sorted from PBMCs, obtained less than 16 days after the first yellow fever vaccination. In the paper's terms, the cell subset or site label means: NS4B epitope dextramer-negative CD8 T cells. The receptors shown here come from a man aged 18 to 29 who received the YFV17D yellow fever vaccine.

This clonotype has more than one count but fewer than ten. This sequence joins TRBV12-5 and TRBJ1-6; D uncertain. The V end was cut by 0 bases, the J end by 0 bases, with 12 bases between. Germline-derived CDR1 and CDR2 are LGHNT and FRNRAP. This CDR3 is 18 amino acids long. CDR3 protein: CASGLVPGSGSYNSPLHF. The CDR3, as DNA: TGTGCTAGTGGTTTGGTACCTGGCAGCGGCTCCTATAATTCACCCCTCCACTTT. The full variable domain, its missing parts supplied by reference TRBV12-5 and TRBJ1-6, is DARVTQTPRHKVTEMGQEVTMRCQPILGHNTVFWYRQTMMQGLELLAYFRNRAPLDDSGMPKDRFSAEMPDATLATLKIQPSEPRDSAVYFCASGLVPGSGSYNSPLHFGNGTRLTVT.

A few counts support this clonotype. The V and J genes are TRBV4-1 and TRBJ2-3; tentative D call: TRBD2 (5 bases). The V end was cut by 3 bases, the J end by 4 bases, with 8 bases between. Germline V CDR1 and CDR2: MGHRA, YSYEKL. The CDR3 totals 13 residues. The CDR3 nucleotides are TGCGCCAGCAGCCACGGGGTGCCAGATACGCAGTATTTT. It specifies CASSHGVPDTQYF.

The chain carries TRBV7-9 and TRBJ2-3, with 7 positions matching TRBD2. The CDR3 contains 15 residues. The germline CDR1 and CDR2 sequences are SEHNR and FQNEAQ (reference sequence). The junction had 8 bases not matched to a gene; V was cut back by 3 bases and J by 5 bases. CDR3 DNA: TGTGCCAGCAGCTTCGGACGGGGGGAAGGAGATACGCAGTATTTT. As protein: CASSFGRGEGDTQYF.

The chain is built from TRBV6-5 and TRBJ1-2; D might be TRBD1 (6 bases). The germline V and J ends were trimmed by 0 bases and 4 bases, with 18 bases remaining between them. CDR3 length equals 17 residues. In germline, CDR1 is MNHEY, CDR2 SVGAGI. Here the CDR3 DNA reads TGTGCCAGCAGTTACTCGAAGTCTGGGTTCAGGGGCTATGGCTACACCTTC. This codes for CASSYSKSGFRGYGYTF.

V gene TRBV10-2 combines with J gene TRBJ1-2, with TRBD1 as a possible D gene (5 bases). Germline V gene data show CDR1 as WSHSY and CDR2 as SAAADI. The ends were cut back, 7 bases at V and 2 bases at J, with 14 bases in the middle. This CDR3 comprises 14 residues. The CDR3 bases are TGCGCCAGCAAAGGGGCAGGGATAAACTATGGCTACACCTTC. Its protein is CASKGAGINYGYTF.

The V call is TRBV12-3 or TRBV12-4, the J call TRBJ1-5, with D possibly TRBD1 on 5 matching bases. Deletions cut 6 bases from V and 5 bases from J, with 14 bases between. The CDR3 spans 14 residues. This CDR3 is CASSLTAPDQPQHF. The CDR3 region has the DNA TGTGCCAGCAGCCTGACAGCGCCTGATCAGCCCCAGCATTTT.

The V gene is TRBV5-1, the J gene TRBJ2-5, with TRBD2 matching over 11 bases. Germline V lookup: CDR1 SGHRS, CDR2 YFSETQ. The CDR3 runs to 16 residues. V shed 0 bases and J 0 bases; nucleotides not matched to a gene: 1. The CDR3 bases are TGCGCCAGCAGCTTGGCTAGCGGGGGGTACCAAGAGACCCAGTACTTC. It codes for CASSLASGGYQETQYF.

This clonotype was counted a single time. The germline gene is not matched at one end of the junction; a read error may be the cause. The chain employs TRBV25-1 and TRBJ1-2; D may be TRBD1 (6 bases). Germline V gives CDR1 MGHDK, CDR2 SYGVNS. The CDR3 consists of 12 residues. CDR3 sequence: CASRQGRGGYIF. The CDR3 coding sequence is TGTGCCAGCAGACAGGGTCGTGGCGGCTACATCTTC.

The chain couples TRBV5-1 to TRBJ2-1, with 9 bases that match TRBD2. V lost 4 bases and J lost 6; bases outside the gene matches: 2. CDR3 length equals 13 residues. Germline CDR1 reads SGHRS; CDR2 reads YFSETQ. DNA of the CDR3: TGCGCCAGCAGCGCGGGGGGGCTCAATGAGCAGTTCTTC. Protein sequence: CASSAGGLNEQFF.

The chain links TRBV11-1 to TRBJ2-7, with D tentatively TRBD1 or TRBD2 (5 bases each). Germline V gene sequence: CDR1 SGHAT, CDR2 FQDESV (reference sequence). The V end lost 1 base, the J end lost 6 bases, and 13 bases lay between the germline ends. The CDR3 spans 14 residues. The chain's CDR3 is CASSLVGDAGEQYF. CDR3 sequence (DNA): TGTGCCAGCAGCTTAGTCGGGGACGCGGGCGAGCAGTACTTC.

The gene calls are TRBV6-5 and TRBJ2-5, with 9 bases aligning to TRBD1. The CDR3 sequence is 16 residues long. Germline V gives CDR1 MNHEY, CDR2 SVGAGI. V lost 2 bases to trimming and J lost 4 bases; unmatched junction nucleotides: 8. This CDR3 is CASSYPRQGGPETQYF. CDR3 sequence (DNA): TGTGCCAGCAGTTACCCTAGACAGGGGGGTCCAGAGACCCAGTACTTC.